This record looks at one TCR beta chain sequence and its context. This entry is derived from a study of control samples from healthy donors and cancer patients. The CDR3 totals 13 residues. Per the germline V gene, CDR1 is SGHNT and CDR2 is YYREEE (reference sequence). V shed 0 bases and J shed 2 bases, with 4 bases lying between them. The assay was immunoSEQ multiplex PCR, and TCRdb's table has in-frame clones only and misses some. Seen here are fewer than 200,000 clones, 96% observed once, and the top ten hold around 0.92%. This receptor was taken from a young woman in good health. The chain combines TRBV5-4 with TRBJ2-3; unclear D gene. The sample comprised blood. CDR3 residues: CASSLAVTDTQYF. CDR3 coding DNA: TGTGCCAGCAGCTTGGCCGTCACAGATACGCAGTATTTT. Together with reference TRBV5-4 and TRBJ2-3, the CDR3 gives the full variable domain: ETGVTQSPTHLIKTRGQQVTLRCSSQSGHNTVSWYQQALGQGPQFIFQYYREEENGRGNFPPRFSGLQFPNYSSELNVNALELDDSALYLCASSLAVTDTQYFGPGTRLTVL.